These 22 T cell receptor beta chains were sequenced from one sample in a study of control samples from healthy donors and cancer patients. This table comes from immunoSEQ multiplex PCR, and its TCRdb copy is limited to in-frame clones, with some not included. The sample shows around 130,000 clones, roughly 90% of them seen only once. The specimen was PBMCs. All receptors derive from a man aged 50 to 59 with head and neck cancer.

V and J are TRBV6-1 and TRBJ1-1; no definite D call. V was pared by 2 bases and J by 4 bases, with 5 bases between. CDR1 is MNHNS, CDR2 SASEGT, per germline. The CDR3 runs to 12 residues. The chain's CDR3 is CASSESRTEAFF. The CDR3, as DNA: TGTGCCAGCAGTGAAAGTCGCACTGAAGCTTTCTTT.

The gene calls are TRBV4-1 and TRBJ2-7; tentatively, D is TRBD1 (7 bases). V gave up 4 bases and J gave up 1 base, with 14 bases separating them. The CDR3 runs 15 residues. CDR1 is MGHRA, CDR2 YSYEKL, per germline. The CDR3 bases are TGCGCCAGCAGCCTTTTTCAGGGGGGTTCCTACGAGCAGTACTTC. Amino acids: CASSLFQGGSYEQYF.

As DNA, the CDR3 is TGTGCCAGCAGCCAGACAGGGGGCTCCTACAATGAGCAGTTCTTC. Translation: CASSQTGGSYNEQFF. The genes are TRBV3-1 (or the pseudogene TRBV3-2) and TRBJ2-1, with 9 positions matching TRBD1. V trimming: 3 bases; J trimming: 0 bases; junction bases outside the gene matches: 0. Germline loops: CDR1 LGHDT, CDR2 YNNKEL (reference sequence). CDR3 size: 15 residues.

The chain employs TRBV6-4 and TRBJ1-6; perhaps TRBD1 as D (5 bases). This CDR3 has 14 amino acids. The V end lost 2 bases, the J end lost 9 bases, and 11 bases lay between the germline ends. Per the germline V gene, CDR1 is MRHNA and CDR2 is SNTAGT. CDR3 nucleotide sequence: TGTGCCAGCAGTGACCAGGGTGACGGTTCACCCCTCCACTTT. It codes for CASSDQGDGSPLHF.

V and J are TRBV2 and TRBJ1-6; D unclear. CDR1 and CDR2 from the germline V gene are SNHLY and FYNNEI. CDR3 length: 13 amino acids. V gave up 11 bases and J gave up 5 bases, with 13 bases separating them. CDR3 protein: CAGRVLNNSPLHF. CDR3 bases: TGTGCCGGGAGGGTCCTTAATAATTCACCCCTCCACTTT.

The V call is TRBV3-1 (or the pseudogene TRBV3-2), the J call TRBJ1-1, with a weak D call TRBD1 (5 bases). The length of the CDR3 is 16 residues. Trimming shortened V by 0 bases and J by 5 bases, and 16 bases separated the two germline ends. CDR1 is LGHDT and CDR2 is YNNKEL in the germline V gene (reference sequence). The CDR3 nucleotides read TGTGCCAGCAGCCAAGAATACGGGACCCTACTTACTGAAGCTTTCTTT. Protein: CASSQEYGTLLTEAFF.

The chain has TRBV6-5 and TRBJ2-3; 7 bases agree with TRBD2. CDR3 size: 16 residues. The V gene end was trimmed by 0 bases and the J gene end by 0 bases; junction bases not matched to a gene: 3. Germline V CDR1 and CDR2: MNHEY, SVGAGI. CDR3 in DNA: TGTGCCAGCAGTTACTCCACTAGCGAGAGCACAGATACGCAGTATTTT. The encoded protein is CASSYSTSESTDTQYF.

The rearrangement uses TRBV27 and TRBJ2-7, with TRBD2 as a possible D gene (5 bases). The germline V and J ends were trimmed by 0 bases and 4 bases, with 16 bases remaining between them. This CDR3 comprises 16 residues. CDR1 is MNHEY and CDR2 is SMNVEV in the germline V gene (reference sequence). The CDR3 sequence: CASSLSVGEGRYEQYF. The CDR3 DNA sequence: TGTGCCAGCAGTTTATCGGTCGGGGAAGGAAGGTACGAGCAGTACTTC.

This clone has only one observation. The rearrangement uses TRBV2 and TRBJ1-3, with 7 bases lining up with TRBD1. V lost 8 bases and J lost 4; bases outside the gene matches: 2. The CDR3 length is 12 residues. Germline V gives CDR1 SNHLY, CDR2 FYNNEI. CDR3: CASGDRGNTIYF. In DNA, the CDR3 is TGTGCCAGCGGGGACAGAGGAAACACCATATATTTT.

This chain connects TRBV12-3 or TRBV12-4 to TRBJ1-1; no firm D call. The CDR3 length is 12 residues. V lost 5 bases to trimming and J lost 6 bases, with 10 bases between them. In nucleotides, the CDR3 is TGTGCCAGCAGTATGGGCCCCGCTGAAGCTTTCTTT. It codes for CASSMGPAEAFF.

This chain uses TRBV28 with TRBJ2-3; 7 bases match TRBD1. CDR1 and CDR2 (germline): MDHEN, SYDVKM. Losses at the gene ends were 6 bases for V and 2 bases for J; bases not matched to a gene: 11. The CDR3 loop spans 16 amino acids. CDR3 amino acids: CASSYRGRLVTDTQYF. The CDR3 nucleotides are TGTGCCAGCAGCTACAGGGGCCGCCTCGTCACAGATACGCAGTATTTT.

The rearrangement joins TRBV2 to TRBJ2-7; 15 bases are a match to TRBD2. This CDR3 spans 15 amino acids. From germline, CDR1 is SNHLY and CDR2 FYNNEI. V trimming: 6 bases; J trimming: 7 bases; junction bases outside the gene matches: 7. DNA of the CDR3: TGTGCCAGCAGCGGACTAGCGGGAGGGCCAATGGAGCAGTACTTC. Translating it yields CASSGLAGGPMEQYF.

This chain joins TRBV18 and TRBJ2-7; 9 bases map to TRBD2. Germline CDR1 reads KGHSH; CDR2 reads LQKENI. The CDR3 runs 16 residues. The junction had 11 bases not matched to a gene; V was cut back by 6 bases and J by 2 bases. The DNA of the CDR3 is TGTGCCAGCTCCTCGCGGGGTAGCGGGAGTCCCTACGAGCAGTACTTC. As protein: CASSSRGSGSPYEQYF.

The chain is built from TRBV20-1 and TRBJ2-7; 10 nucleotides align to TRBD1. Unmatched junction bases numbered 5, after V lost 3 bases and J lost 3 bases. CDR3 size: 14 residues. Germline CDR1 reads DFQATT; CDR2 reads SNEGSKA (reference sequence). CDR3 sequence reads: CSASLRTGGYEQYF. The CDR3 nucleotides are TGCAGTGCTAGTCTCCGGACAGGGGGCTACGAGCAGTACTTC.

The rearrangement links TRBV7-7 to TRBJ2-1, with 8 bases aligning to TRBD2. V shed 5 bases, J shed 0 bases, and the junction held 9 bases outside the gene matches. Germline CDR1 and CDR2: SSHAT and FNYEAQ (reference sequence). CDR3 length: 17 residues. Written as DNA, the CDR3 is TGTGCCAGCAGCCCCGGACTAGCACCTAGCTCCTACAATGAGCAGTTCTTC. Translating gives CASSPGLAPSSYNEQFF.

The chain combines TRBV24-1 with TRBJ2-1, with unresolved D. CDR1 is KGHDR, CDR2 SFDVKD, per germline. The CDR3 contains 13 residues. V was pared by 8 bases and J by 7 bases, with 14 bases between. Here the CDR3 reads CATKTQTGNEQFF. The CDR3 DNA is TGTGCCACCAAGACGCAGACTGGGAATGAGCAGTTCTTC.

There are a few counts of this clone. This rearrangement joins TRBV19 to TRBJ2-7; D ambiguous. Germline CDR1 and CDR2: LNHDA and SQIVND (reference sequence). CDR3 length equals 13 residues. The germline V and J ends were trimmed by 4 bases and 3 bases, with 10 bases remaining between them. CDR3 in amino acids: CASSKQTHYEQYF. The CDR3, as DNA: TGTGCCAGTAGTAAACAGACCCACTACGAGCAGTACTTC.

The chain carries TRBV19 and TRBJ2-1; D perhaps matches TRBD2 (6 bases). V was shortened by 5 bases and J by 10 bases, with 12 bases between the two germline ends. The CDR3 totals 12 residues. Per germline, CDR1 LNHDA and CDR2 SQIVND (reference sequence). This CDR3 reads CASSQDYEEQFF. The CDR3 coding sequence is TGTGCCAGTAGTCAGGACTACGAGGAGCAGTTCTTC.

V usage is TRBV19 and J usage is TRBJ1-1; the D is unclear. CDR3 length: 13 amino acids. V lost 3 bases to trimming and J lost 3 bases, with 8 bases between them. Germline V gene data show CDR1 as LNHDA and CDR2 as SQIVND (reference sequence). In DNA form, the CDR3 reads TGTGCCAGTAGTATGAAGGGAGACACTGAAGCTTTCTTT. Translating gives CASSMKGDTEAFF.

The rearrangement joins TRBV27 to TRBJ2-7, with D perhaps given as TRBD1 or TRBD2 (7 bases each). This CDR3 has 15 amino acids. The germline gives CDR1 MNHEY, CDR2 SMNVEV (reference sequence). V gave up 5 bases and J gave up 3 bases, with 17 bases separating them. The DNA for the CDR3 is TGTGCCAGCAGTGGCGGGGGCAGGGGGGGCTACGAGCAGTACTTC. Translated: CASSGGGRGGYEQYF.

The chain is built from TRBV6-5 and TRBJ1-5; D remains ambiguous. CDR3 length: 13 residues. The V and J ends lost 5 bases and 1 base respectively, with 6 bases between them. The germline V gene has CDR1 MNHEY and CDR2 SVGAGI. CDR3 loop: CASSRRSNQPQHF. CDR3 nucleotides: TGTGCCAGCAGTCGGAGAAGCAATCAGCCCCAGCATTTT.

V and J are TRBV7-9 and TRBJ2-3, with D unclear. This CDR3 comprises 17 residues. The germline V and J ends were trimmed by 1 base and 2 bases, with 16 bases remaining between them. Looked up from germline, CDR1 is SEHNR and CDR2 is FQNEAQ (reference sequence). This chain's CDR3 is CASSLDIGSFLTDTQYF. The DNA of the CDR3 is TGTGCCAGCAGCTTAGATATAGGATCCTTCCTCACAGATACGCAGTATTTT.